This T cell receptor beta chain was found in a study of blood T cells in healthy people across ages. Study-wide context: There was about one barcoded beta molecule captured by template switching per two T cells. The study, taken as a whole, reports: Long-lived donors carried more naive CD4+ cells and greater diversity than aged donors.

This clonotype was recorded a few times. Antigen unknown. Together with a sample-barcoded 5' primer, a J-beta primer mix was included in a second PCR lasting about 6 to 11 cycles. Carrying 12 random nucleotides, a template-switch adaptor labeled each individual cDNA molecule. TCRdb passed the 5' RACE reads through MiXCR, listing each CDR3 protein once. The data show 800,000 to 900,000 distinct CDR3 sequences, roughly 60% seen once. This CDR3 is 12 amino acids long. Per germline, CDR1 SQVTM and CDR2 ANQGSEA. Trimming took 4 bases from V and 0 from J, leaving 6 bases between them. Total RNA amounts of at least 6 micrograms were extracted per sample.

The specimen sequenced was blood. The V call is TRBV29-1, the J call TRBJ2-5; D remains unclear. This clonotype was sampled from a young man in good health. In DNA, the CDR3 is TGCAGCGTTGGTACAAACCAAGAGACCCAGTACTTC. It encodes CSVGTNQETQYF. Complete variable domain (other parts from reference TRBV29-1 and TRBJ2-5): SAVISQKPSRDICQRGTSLTIQCQVDSQVTMMFWYRQQPGQSLTLIATANQGSEATYESGFVIDKFPISRPNLTFSTLTVSNMSPEDSSIYLCSVGTNQETQYFGPGTRLLVL.